The T cell receptor (beta chain) described here comes from a study of cytomegalovirus exposure and HLA in healthy donors. Whole-study context: There were 100 million to 120 million unique TCR beta sequences, drawn from about 200 million T cells, in an earlier analysis. Most genotyped donors, approximately 77% of about 400, had Caucasian-associated genetic ancestry. Study-level results: Accounts indicate the classifier identified cytomegalovirus status with strong specificity and sensitivity. The later analysis indicated that the majority of CMV-associated TCR beta chains appeared HLA-restricted.

Per germline, CDR1 SGHDT and CDR2 YYEEEE. V trimming: 7 bases; J trimming: 7 bases; junction bases outside the gene matches: 9. The CDR3 consists of 13 residues. This PCR relied on a set of 60 Vbeta primers and 13 Jbeta primers. Sequenced by immunoSEQ multiplex PCR; TCRdb stores in-frame clones only, minus some. The data contain about 180,000 clones, over 75% of them seen just once; the ten biggest clones take up under 0.6%. Regarding this clone: Its specificity is not known.

The chain joins TRBV5-6 to TRBJ1-2; 8 bases agree with TRBD1. The sequenced sample was PBMCs. This receptor was obtained from a woman between 50 and 59 years old in good health and CMV-seronegative. The DNA of the CDR3 is TGTGCCAGCGGATTGGGACAGGCCTCTGGCTACACCTTC. Protein sequence: CASGLGQASGYTF.